The clone carrying this TCR beta chain showed up just a few times. The sample carries other DNA sequences with the same CDR3. With 7 bases removed from V and 1 base from J, the gap between germline ends came to 14 bases. Germline V gene data show CDR1 as SQVTM and CDR2 as ANQGSEA. The CDR3 extends over 14 amino acids. The primer mix had 60 Vbeta and 13 Jbeta primers. Method: immunoSEQ multiplex PCR; TCRdb's copy keeps in-frame clones and lacks some. Of approximately 200,000 clones in the sample, 70% to 80% were seen once. This sample stems from a study of cytomegalovirus exposure and HLA in healthy donors.

Source material: PBMCs. The rearrangement uses TRBV29-1 and TRBJ1-5; possibly TRBD1 for D (6 bases). This clonotype was obtained from a girl aged 10-17 years in good health and CMV-seropositive. Here the CDR3 reads CSARGAGSNQPQHF. The CDR3 DNA reads TGCAGCGCCCGGGGGGCCGGAAGCAATCAGCCCCAGCATTTT.